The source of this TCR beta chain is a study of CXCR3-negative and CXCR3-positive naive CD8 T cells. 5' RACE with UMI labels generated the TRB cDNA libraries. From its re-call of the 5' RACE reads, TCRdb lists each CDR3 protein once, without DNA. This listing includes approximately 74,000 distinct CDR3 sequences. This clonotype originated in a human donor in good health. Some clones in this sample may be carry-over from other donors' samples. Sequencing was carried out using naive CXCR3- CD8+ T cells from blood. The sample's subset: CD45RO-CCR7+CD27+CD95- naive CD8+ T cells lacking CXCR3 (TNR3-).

This CDR3 is CASSQERELQETQYF. The J gene is TRBJ2-5, the V gene TRBV4-3; TCRdb gives TRBD2 as the D gene, but with no DNA this cannot be confirmed. The CDR3 extends over 15 amino acids. CDR1 LGHNA and CDR2 YSLEER come from the germline V gene.